Below are 28 T cell receptor beta chains sequenced from a single sample in a study of shared clonotypes between healthy human individuals. Naive-designated CD8 cells lacked CD45RO, were positively enriched for CCR7, and omitted terminally differentiated effector memory CD45RA+ cells. Clones were read by immunoSEQ multiplex PCR, and TCRdb kept only the in-frame ones, dropping some. Of 2 million to 2.5 million clones listed, under 95% were seen once; the top ten hold 1.5% to 2%. The sequenced material came from naive CD8+ T cells from PBMCs. These receptors were collected from a man aged 18 to 35 in good health. Some clones in this sample may be carry-over from other donors' samples.

V gene TRBV7-9 combines with J gene TRBJ2-2; D gene ambiguous. This CDR3 comprises 16 residues. From germline, CDR1 is SEHNR and CDR2 FQNEAQ (reference sequence). Trimming cost V 5 bases and J 4 bases, with 17 bases left between them. CDR3 in DNA: TGTGCCAGCAGCGAACCTGTCTTGGGGTCCACCGGGGAGCTGTTTTTT. Protein sequence: CASSEPVLGSTGELFF.

This chain joins TRBV28 and TRBJ1-1; no clear D. The germline V gene encodes CDR1 MDHEN and CDR2 SYDVKM. V gave up 3 bases and J gave up 1 base, with 15 bases separating them. This CDR3 is built from 16 residues. CDR3 in DNA: TGTGCCAGCAGTTTTAAAAGGGCCCATCAGAACACTGAAGCTTTCTTT. Amino acid sequence: CASSFKRAHQNTEAFF.

This sequence joins TRBV6-5 and TRBJ1-1; D is unclear. The CDR3 spans 15 residues. V was trimmed by 5 bases and J by 1 base, leaving 14 bases between them. Germline CDR1 and CDR2: MNHEY and SVGAGI. CDR3 loop: CASSPTRWGNTEAFF. As DNA, the CDR3 is TGTGCCAGCAGTCCCACTCGCTGGGGGAACACTGAAGCTTTCTTT.

This chain connects TRBV7-8 to TRBJ2-7; D ambiguous. The CDR3 spans 13 residues. V was trimmed by 0 bases and J by 3 bases, leaving 6 bases between them. The germline V gene has CDR1 SGHVS and CDR2 FQNEAQ. CDR3 sequence reads: CASSLARLYEQYF. As DNA, the CDR3 is TGTGCCAGCAGCTTAGCGCGGCTCTACGAGCAGTACTTC.

J is TRBJ2-3 and V is TRBV5-1; the D is unclear. The CDR3 covers 14 residues. From germline, CDR1 is SGHRS and CDR2 YFSETQ. Trimming pared 4 bases from V and 1 base from J, leaving 10 bases between. The CDR3 DNA follows: TGCGCCAGCAGCACCACTACTGGCACAGATACGCAGTATTTT. Translation: CASSTTTGTDTQYF.

V gene TRBV6-5 combines with J gene TRBJ2-1; TRBD2 aligns across 7 bases. This CDR3 contains 12 residues. J gave up 10 bases and V 6 bases, and 6 bases lay outside the gene matches. Looked up from germline, CDR1 is MNHEY and CDR2 is SVGAGI. CDR3 loop: CASRPGEGEQFF. For the CDR3, the DNA is TGTGCCAGCAGGCCTGGGGAGGGGGAGCAGTTCTTC.

Remarks on this clone: The same CDR3 also results from other DNA sequences found in this sample. This chain uses TRBV6-6 with TRBJ2-7, with unresolved D. The germline CDR1 and CDR2 sequences are MNHNY and SVGAGI (reference sequence). The CDR3 covers 13 residues. V lost 3 bases to trimming and J lost 4 bases, with 10 bases between them. As DNA, the CDR3 is TGTGCCAGCAGTTATTCCTCACCGTACGAGCAGTACTTC. The encoded protein is CASSYSSPYEQYF.

The rearrangement uses TRBV6-1 and TRBJ2-7; tentative D call: TRBD2 (5 bases). V lost 4 bases and J lost 12, with 10 bases in between. The CDR3 is made up of 10 amino acids. Germline CDR1 and CDR2: MNHNS and SASEGT. DNA of the CDR3: TGTGCCAGCAGTGCTGGGAGCCTGTACTTC. It yields the protein CASSAGSLYF.

The chain links TRBV7-8 to TRBJ2-7, with D possibly matching TRBD2 (5 bases). The V gene's germline CDR1 is SGHVS and CDR2 FQNEAQ. The CDR3 is 15 residues long. V lost 3 bases and J lost 1, with 13 bases in between. CDR3 nucleotide sequence: TGTGCCAGCAGCTTTGAGGAGGAGGTGTCCTACGAGCAGTACTTC. This sequence encodes CASSFEEEVSYEQYF.

The V call is TRBV5-1, the J call TRBJ1-3, with 10 positions matching TRBD1. The CDR3 is 15 amino acids. The germline V gene has CDR1 SGHRS and CDR2 YFSETQ. Trimming cost V 5 bases and J 4 bases; bases outside gene matches: 6. The CDR3 DNA reads as TGCGCCAGCAGGCAGGGGACAGGGGAAGGAAACACCATATATTTT. Residues: CASRQGTGEGNTIYF.

V gene TRBV9 combines with J gene TRBJ2-7, with 8 bases matching TRBD2. The CDR3 runs 15 residues. The ends lost 3 bases at V and 2 bases at J; junction bases unmatched: 7. Germline lookup yields CDR1 SGDLS and CDR2 YYNGEE. In DNA form, the CDR3 reads TGTGCCAGCAGCGACCATAGCGGGACTCCCTACGAGCAGTACTTC. Translated: CASSDHSGTPYEQYF.

This chain links TRBV10-3 with TRBJ2-7; TRBD1 aligns across 8 bases. Germline CDR1 ENHRY, CDR2 SYGVKD. The CDR3 has 15 residues. The V segment lost 1 base and the J segment 0 bases; nucleotides outside the gene matches: 2. As DNA, the CDR3 is TGTGCCATCAGTGAGTTCACAGGGGGCTCCTACGAGCAGTACTTC. Its protein is CAISEFTGGSYEQYF.

In this sample, this clone turned up once. The chain is built from TRBV28 and TRBJ2-3; tentative D call: TRBD2 (5 bases). The CDR3 sequence is 14 residues long. Trimming took 7 bases from V and 5 from J, leaving 16 bases between them. Germline V gives CDR1 MDHEN, CDR2 SYDVKM. The CDR3 DNA reads TGTGCCAGCACCAGCGGCCCTGGTGAAGATACGCAGTATTTT. Translated: CASTSGPGEDTQYF.

V usage is TRBV9 and J usage is TRBJ2-2; TRBD2 matches at 10 bases. The germline V gene has CDR1 SGDLS and CDR2 YYNGEE. The ends lost 3 bases at V and 8 bases at J; junction bases unmatched: 10. This CDR3 is 16 amino acids long. CDR3 nucleotide sequence: TGTGCCAGCAGCGAGGGGCTAGCGGGAGCGGGAGGGGAGCTGTTTTTT. Translating gives CASSEGLAGAGGELFF.

The chain employs TRBV6-1 and TRBJ2-7; 10 bases map to TRBD1. V dropped 1 base and J dropped 6; count of bases not matched to a gene: 3. CDR1 MNHNS and CDR2 SASEGT come from the germline V gene. The CDR3 totals 14 residues. CDR3 protein: CASSEVGTGAEQYF. CDR3 bases: TGTGCCAGCAGTGAAGTGGGGACAGGGGCCGAGCAGTACTTC.

The chain carries TRBV4-1 and TRBJ2-7; 13 bases are shared with TRBD2. In germline, CDR1 is MGHRA, CDR2 YSYEKL. V shed 0 bases, J shed 0 bases, and the junction held 8 bases outside the gene matches. This CDR3 has 19 amino acids. For the CDR3, the DNA is TGCGCCAGCAGCCAAGACACTAGCGGGAGGGTGGGGAGCTCCTACGAGCAGTACTTC. Translated, it gives CASSQDTSGRVGSSYEQYF.

A remark on this clone: Additional DNA sequences in this sample encode the identical CDR3. This chain joins TRBV19 and TRBJ2-2; D not certain. The CDR3 has 13 residues. Germline CDR1 reads LNHDA; CDR2 reads SQIVND (reference sequence). The V gene lost 1 base and the J gene lost 5 bases, with 5 bases spanning the gap. CDR3: CASSIAGTGELFF. CDR3 in DNA: TGTGCCAGTAGTATAGCTGGGACCGGGGAGCTGTTTTTT.

This chain uses TRBV5-1 with TRBJ2-7; TRBD1 might be the D (6 bases). The V end was cut by 1 base, the J end by 5 bases, with 19 bases between. The CDR3 contains 16 residues. The germline gives CDR1 SGHRS, CDR2 YFSETQ. The CDR3 protein is CASSLSPWGPSDEQYF. CDR3 nucleotides: TGCGCCAGCAGCTTGTCCCCTTGGGGGCCCTCGGACGAGCAGTACTTC. The full variable domain, with the rest looked up from reference TRBV5-1 and TRBJ2-7, is KAGVTQTPRYLIKTRGQQVTLSCSPISGHRSVSWYQQTPGQGLQFLFEYFSETQRNKGNFPGRFSGRQFSNSRSEMNVSTLELGDSALYLCASSLSPWGPSDEQYFGPGTRLTVT.

The chain combines TRBV2 with TRBJ2-7; maybe TRBD1 (6 bases). The CDR3 covers 13 residues. Germline V gene lookup returns CDR1 SNHLY and CDR2 FYNNEI. With 7 bases removed from V and 5 bases from J, the gap between germline ends came to 15 bases. For the CDR3, the DNA is TGTGCCAGCACCCCGAGGGGGAGCCACGAGCAGTACTTC. This encodes CASTPRGSHEQYF.

The chain combines TRBV10-3 with TRBJ1-1; D gene uncertain. This CDR3 has 12 amino acids. Germline lookup yields CDR1 ENHRY and CDR2 SYGVKD. Trimming removed 4 bases at V and 1 base at J, with 4 bases between. In DNA form, the CDR3 reads TGTGCCATCAGTGTCGCGAACACTGAAGCTTTCTTT. Translated, it gives CAISVANTEAFF.

Only a few counts were recorded for this clone. J is TRBJ1-2 and V is TRBV4-1; 7 bases fit TRBD1. This CDR3 comprises 15 residues. Germline V gene lookup returns CDR1 MGHRA and CDR2 YSYEKL. V lost 3 bases, J lost 4 bases, and 8 bases stayed unmatched. The CDR3 sequence: CASSHAGTAAYGYTF. The DNA for the CDR3 is TGCGCCAGCAGCCATGCAGGGACAGCTGCCTATGGCTACACCTTC.

The chain employs TRBV5-1 and TRBJ1-1; D is uncertain. The germline CDR1 and CDR2 sequences are SGHRS and YFSETQ. The ends were cut back, 8 bases at V and 4 bases at J, with 12 bases in the middle. This CDR3 comprises 12 residues. CDR3 sequence (DNA): TGCGCCAGTCACCATTTCGGCACTGAAGCTTTCTTT. Residues: CASHHFGTEAFF.

The rearrangement uses TRBV5-8 and TRBJ2-3, with 8 bases aligning to TRBD1. Germline V gene lookup returns CDR1 SGHTS and CDR2 YDEGEE. CDR3 length: 16 amino acids. The trim removed 4 bases at V and 2 bases at J, leaving 9 bases unmatched. CDR3 nucleotides: TGTGCCAGCAGCCTGGGACAGGCCTTGTCCACAGATACGCAGTATTTT. It is translated as CASSLGQALSTDTQYF.

This clone was seen a handful of times. The chain combines TRBV2 with TRBJ1-1; the D is unclear. V was pared by 5 bases and J by 1 base, with 11 bases between. The germline gives CDR1 SNHLY, CDR2 FYNNEI. The CDR3 is made up of 14 amino acids. The CDR3 is CASSHDERNTEAFF. CDR3 DNA sequence: TGTGCCAGCAGTCACGACGAACGGAACACTGAAGCTTTCTTT.

This chain links TRBV27 with TRBJ2-2; 10 bases map to TRBD1. The V gene end was trimmed by 0 bases and the J gene end by 4 bases; junction bases not matched to a gene: 11. This CDR3 region has 19 residues. Germline lookup yields CDR1 MNHEY and CDR2 SMNVEV (reference sequence). The CDR3 DNA reads as TGTGCCAGCAGTTTATCGCCTTATTCCGACAGGGGGCCCACCGGGGAGCTGTTTTTT. Protein: CASSLSPYSDRGPTGELFF.

In this sample, this clone turned up once. This sequence joins TRBV6-1 and TRBJ2-7, with a possible D match to TRBD1 (6 bases). The CDR3 has 14 residues. Looked up from germline, CDR1 is MNHNS and CDR2 is SASEGT. Trimming took off 1 base at V and 6 bases at J, with 13 bases between the two ends. DNA of the CDR3: TGTGCCAGCAGTGAAGGGACAGCAGCGACCGAGCAGTACTTC. This gives the protein CASSEGTAATEQYF.

This chain uses TRBV9 with TRBJ2-7; tentatively, D is TRBD1 (5 bases). This CDR3 contains 17 residues. In germline, CDR1 is SGDLS, CDR2 YYNGEE. V gave up 0 bases and J gave up 5 bases, with 21 bases separating them. CDR3 sequence reads: CASSVVGAVAGLDEQYF. Here the CDR3 DNA reads TGTGCCAGCAGCGTAGTTGGGGCGGTGGCAGGGCTGGACGAGCAGTACTTC.

The V and J genes are TRBV28 and TRBJ2-1; D call uncertain. Germline lookup yields CDR1 MDHEN and CDR2 SYDVKM. The CDR3 has 14 residues. Trimming shortened V by 6 bases and J by 7 bases, and 16 bases separated the two germline ends. The CDR3 here is CASSLVVLVNEQFF. CDR3 coding DNA: TGTGCCAGCAGCCTAGTCGTATTGGTAAATGAGCAGTTCTTC.